A single sample gave rise to the 14 T cell receptor beta chains below, sequenced in a study of regulatory T cells in long-lasting Graves disease. Sample time point: newly diagnosed GD, antithyroid drugs for less than 3 months. Generation of the TCR library employed RNA extracted from PBMCs. Building of the TCR beta libraries involved iRepertoire HTBI primers and Arm-PCR of CDR3 regions. TCRdb analysed the multiplex PCR reads with MiXCR anew, one entry per CDR3 protein. The data hold roughly 530,000 distinct CDR3 sequences, with 15% to 20% observed a single time. These records were also assigned to another study, of T cells in Graves' hyperthyroidism and ophthalmopathy.

The sample was peripheral blood mononuclear cells (PBMCs), taken at new diagnosis, from a patient treated with antithyroid drugs. The receptors originated from a woman between 40 and 65 years old with Graves disease.

This clonotype has only a few counts. The J gene is TRBJ2-2, the V gene TRBV9, with 11 bases matching TRBD1. With 4 bases clipped from V and 6 bases from J, the junction kept 5 bases outside the gene matches. The CDR3 is 15 residues long. Germline CDR1 is SGDLS and CDR2 is YYNGEE. CDR3 in DNA: TGTGCCAGCAGCCGGGGGACAGGGGGACCCGGGGAGCTGTTTTTT. Protein: CASSRGTGGPGELFF. The full variable domain, rest sourced from reference TRBV9 and TRBJ2-2, is DSGVTQTPKHLITATGQRVTLRCSPRSGDLSVYWYQQSLDQGLQFLIQYYNGEERAKGNILERFSAQQFPDLHSELNLSSLELGDSALYFCASSRGTGGPGELFFGEGSRLTVL.

About this clonotype: Mismatch with germline at one junction end may stem from a read error. V and J are TRBV18 and TRBJ1-1; D remains unclear. This CDR3 contains 16 residues. The germline gives CDR1 KGHSH, CDR2 LQKENI. In nucleotides, the CDR3 is TGTGCCAGCTCACCAAATGCAGGCAGCCTGAACACTGAAGATTTCTTT. It yields the protein CASSPNAGSLNTEDFF.

This chain connects TRBV10-3 to TRBJ1-2; a weak D match, TRBD1 (5 bases). The CDR3 is 17 amino acids. V lost 0 bases and J lost 11, with 25 bases in between. Per the germline V gene, CDR1 is ENHRY and CDR2 is SYGVKD. The CDR3 loop reads CAISESTVPKTSSSYTF. CDR3 coding DNA: TGTGCCATCAGTGAGTCGACAGTACCTAAAACAAGTAGTAGTTACACCTTC.

This clonotype was counted at least ten times. The chain carries TRBV5-5 and TRBJ2-1; TRBD1 aligns across 9 bases. The length of the CDR3 is 15 residues. The V gene end was trimmed by 0 bases and the J gene end by 7 bases; junction bases not matched to a gene: 5. Germline values: CDR1 SGHKS, CDR2 YYEKEE (reference sequence). CDR3 amino acids: CASSLDGQGRNEQFF. The CDR3 DNA reads TGTGCCAGCAGCTTGGATGGACAGGGGCGGAATGAGCAGTTCTTC.

This clonotype was counted between two and nine times. The CDR3 here is CASSRVPGQGSNTEAFF. The CDR3 DNA is TGCGCCAGCAGCCGCGTCCCGGGACAGGGGTCGAACACTGAAGCTTTCTTT. The rearrangement joins TRBV5-1 to TRBJ1-1; 10 bases fit TRBD1. This CDR3 comprises 17 residues. Unmatched junction bases numbered 10, after V lost 4 bases and J lost 1 base. In germline, CDR1 is SGHRS, CDR2 YFSETQ.

In this sample, this clonotype turned up a few times. The chain uses TRBV7-9 and TRBJ1-6; the D gene is possibly TRBD1 (5 bases). CDR1 is SEHNR and CDR2 is FQNEAQ in the germline V gene (reference sequence). Trimming shortened V by 2 bases and J by 13 bases, and 15 bases separated the two germline ends. The CDR3 sequence is 14 residues long. The CDR3 DNA sequence: TGTGCCAGCAGCTTACTAGTTCAGGGAAGTCCCCTCCACTTT. Protein sequence: CASSLLVQGSPLHF.

This clonotype appeared many times. The chain has TRBV12-3 or TRBV12-4 and TRBJ2-5, with D maybe TRBD1 (6 bases). Trimming pared 5 bases from V and 6 bases from J, leaving 13 bases between. The CDR3 runs 13 residues. CDR3 DNA sequence: TGTGCCAGCAGTACCCCAGGGGCGAAGACCCAGTACTTC. Its protein product is CASSTPGAKTQYF.

This clonotype was seen a handful of times. V is TRBV6-2 or TRBV6-3 and J is TRBJ2-5; no clear D gene. Between the trimmed V and J ends, which lost 5 bases and 3 bases, there was a span of 7 bases. CDR1 is MNHEY and CDR2 is SVGEGT in the germline V gene. CDR3 size: 12 residues. Written as DNA, the CDR3 is TGTGCCAGCAGTGACCCGAAAGAGACCCAGTACTTC. This encodes CASSDPKETQYF.

The V call is TRBV29-1, the J call TRBJ2-2; no firm D call. CDR3 length: 14 residues. V lost 4 bases, J lost 0 bases, and 9 bases lay in between. Germline V gene data show CDR1 as SQVTM and CDR2 as ANQGSEA. The DNA for the CDR3 is TGCAGCGTTGTAGGAACCGCGAACACCGGGGAGCTGTTTTTT. It specifies CSVVGTANTGELFF.

V gene TRBV2 combines with J gene TRBJ2-2; 15 nucleotides match TRBD2. V was clipped by 6 bases and J by 5 bases; unmatched bases: 10. Germline assignment: CDR1 SNHLY and CDR2 FYNNEI. The CDR3 extends over 18 amino acids. In DNA form, the CDR3 reads TGTGCCAGCAGGAGGGGACTAGCGGGGGGCCCGGGGACCGGGGAGCTGTTTTTT. Its translation: CASRRGLAGGPGTGELFF. The entire variable domain, with the rest obtained from reference TRBV2 and TRBJ2-2, is as follows: EPEVTQTPSHQVTQMGQEVILRCVPISNHLYFYWYRQILGQKVEFLVSFYNNEISEKSEIFDDQFSVERPDGSNFTLKIRSTKLEDSAMYFCASRRGLAGGPGTGELFFGEGSRLTVL.

Remarks on this clonotype: A read error may explain this, as a much larger clone is one base away. The rearrangement uses TRBV18 and TRBJ1-2, with no clear D. From germline, CDR1 is KGHSH and CDR2 LQKENI. Trimming took off 6 bases at V and 3 bases at J, with 8 bases between the two ends. The CDR3 totals 12 residues. The CDR3, as DNA: TGTGCCAGCTCGGGAGCTCACTATGGCTACACCTTC. It encodes CASSGAHYGYTF.

The V call is TRBV5-1, the J call TRBJ2-2; a possible D gene is TRBD2 (5 bases). Trimming removed 2 bases at V and 4 bases at J, with 6 bases between. Looked up from germline, CDR1 is SGHRS and CDR2 is YFSETQ. The CDR3 contains 13 residues. CDR3 DNA: TGCGCCAGCAGCTTTGAGGGCACCGGGGAGCTGTTTTTT. Encoded protein: CASSFEGTGELFF. Full variable domain (rest looked up from reference TRBV5-1 and TRBJ2-2): KAGVTQTPRYLIKTRGQQVTLSCSPISGHRSVSWYQQTPGQGLQFLFEYFSETQRNKGNFPGRFSGRQFSNSRSEMNVSTLELGDSALYLCASSFEGTGELFFGEGSRLTVL.

This clonotype was detected many times. CDR3 in amino acids: CSAGGTSGVLEQFF. DNA of the CDR3: TGCAGTGCTGGGGGGACTAGCGGGGTACTAGAGCAGTTCTTC. The chain joins TRBV20-1 to TRBJ2-1; 13 nucleotides line up with TRBD2. The V segment lost 5 bases and the J segment 10 bases; nucleotides outside the gene matches: 8. Germline CDR1 is DFQATT and CDR2 is SNEGSKA (reference sequence). CDR3 size: 14 residues.

This clonotype was detected only a few times. The chain joins TRBV27 to TRBJ1-2; D is uncertain. CDR1 is MNHEY and CDR2 is SMNVEV in the germline V gene (reference sequence). The CDR3 contains 12 residues. With 0 bases removed from V and 8 bases from J, the gap between germline ends came to 7 bases. The CDR3 protein is CASSLSGSGYTF. As DNA, the CDR3 is TGTGCCAGCAGTTTATCGGGTAGCGGCTACACCTTC.